These T cell receptor beta chains were read from a single sample in a study of cytomegalovirus exposure and HLA in healthy donors. The table came from immunoSEQ multiplex PCR; TCRdb's copy has only in-frame clones and leaves some out. The data hold over 65,000 clones, with 85% to 95% observed a single time. The sample consisted of PBMCs. These receptors all stem from a woman between 18 and 29 years old in good health and CMV-seropositive. Both conserved end residues are part of each CDR3. A D gene is named only where the DNA matches it firmly. Clone size is shown for a subset of rows, as once, few, many or a class of expanded clone.

cdr3_length	v_call	d_call	clone_size	j_call	cdr3_aa	cdr3_nt
15	TRBV27	TRBD1	NA	TRBJ2-7	CASSLEKQGRYEQYF	TGTGCCAGCAGTTTAGAAAAACAGGGGCGCTACGAGCAGTACTTC
14	TRBV10-2	TRBD2	NA	TRBJ2-3	CASKPSGGADTQYF	TGCGCCAGCAAGCCTAGCGGGGGGGCAGATACGCAGTATTTT
15	TRBV19	NA	NA	TRBJ2-1	CASSTSGSSYNEQFF	TGTGCCAGTAGTACCAGCGGTAGCTCCTACAATGAGCAGTTCTTC
14	TRBV4-2	NA	NA	TRBJ2-1	CASSLRATYNEQFF	TGTGCCAGCAGCTTGAGGGCCACCTACAATGAGCAGTTCTTC
16	TRBV6-1	NA	NA	TRBJ1-3	CASSEDGGGGGNTIYF	TGTGCCAGCAGTGAAGACGGTGGAGGTGGTGGAAACACCATATATTTT
14	TRBV11-2	NA	NA	TRBJ2-7	CASSLDWSNYEQYF	TGTGCCAGCAGCTTAGACTGGAGTAACTACGAGCAGTACTTC
17	TRBV7-6	NA	NA	TRBJ1-2	CASSLEASGGWDYGYTF	TGTGCCAGCAGCTTAGAGGCAAGCGGGGGATGGGACTATGGCTACACCTTC
13	TRBV7-8	TRBD1	NA	TRBJ1-1	CASSLPQGAEAFF	TGTGCCAGCAGCCTCCCACAGGGGGCTGAAGCTTTCTTT
14	TRBV6-1	TRBD2	once	TRBJ2-7	CASSEAAGGYEQYF	TGTGCCAGCAGTGAAGCAGCGGGGGGCTACGAGCAGTACTTC
20	TRBV10-3	TRBD2	NA	TRBJ2-3	CAISLSGTSGGVTSTDTQYF	TGTGCCATCAGCTTATCCGGGACTAGCGGGGGGGTTACCAGCACAGATACGCAGTATTTT
14	TRBV29-1	NA	NA	TRBJ2-1	CSVGSPRRTYEQFF	TGCAGCGTTGGATCCCCCCGGAGGACGTATGAGCAGTTCTTC
15	TRBV18	TRBD1	NA	TRBJ2-5	CASSPPQGAGETQYF	TGTGCCAGCTCACCACCACAGGGGGCCGGAGAGACCCAGTACTTC
13	TRBV29-1	TRBD2	NA	TRBJ2-1	CSVCAGENNEQFF	TGCAGCGTTTGTGCGGGGGAAAACAATGAGCAGTTCTTC
16	TRBV5-1	TRBD2	once	TRBJ2-3	CASSLALAELTDTQYF	TGCGCCAGCAGCTTGGCTCTAGCGGAACTCACAGATACGCAGTATTTT
14	TRBV27	NA	NA	TRBJ1-2	CASSSSLDLNGYTF	TGTGCCAGCAGTTCCTCCCTAGACTTAAATGGCTACACCTTC
14	TRBV14	NA	once	TRBJ1-2	CARPSTGPVRGYTF	TGTGCCAGACCCTCGACAGGCCCCGTAAGGGGCTACACCTTC
14	TRBV5-5	NA	NA	TRBJ1-4	CASSFEWRNEKLFF	TGTGCCAGCAGCTTTGAGTGGAGGAATGAAAAACTGTTTTTT
13	TRBV10-1	NA	NA	TRBJ1-1	CASSDSLNTEAFF	TGCGCCAGCAGTGACTCCTTGAACACTGAAGCTTTCTTT
12	TRBV4-1	NA	NA	TRBJ2-1	CASSPSGGEQFF	TGCGCCAGCAGCCCCTCCGGAGGGGAGCAGTTCTTC
14	TRBV5-6	TRBD1	NA	TRBJ2-1	CASSFVTGVNEQFF	TGTGCCAGCAGCTTTGTCACAGGGGTCAATGAGCAGTTCTTC